This section outlines one T cell receptor beta chain sequence together with its context. The data were obtained in a study of blood T cells in healthy people across ages. The authors ran a second PCR of 7 to 11 cycles using a sample-barcoded 5' primer and a J-beta primer mix. From the 5' RACE reads, TCRdb called clonotypes with MiXCR, one entry per CDR3 protein. The sample contains over 1,300,000 distinct CDR3 sequences, around 59% of which appear only once. The TCR comes from a man younger than 35 in good health. The sample taken for sequencing was blood.

The CDR3 sequence is CASRSISVGWVYEQYF. The CDR3 DNA reads TGTGCCAGCAGGTCCATTTCAGTGGGGTGGGTCTACGAGCAGTACTTC. The V and J genes are TRBV27 and TRBJ2-5, with no clear D. The J call may be mistaken, given a closer DNA end match to TRBJ2-7. Germline loops: CDR1 MNHEY, CDR2 SMNVEV (reference sequence). The CDR3 spans 16 residues.